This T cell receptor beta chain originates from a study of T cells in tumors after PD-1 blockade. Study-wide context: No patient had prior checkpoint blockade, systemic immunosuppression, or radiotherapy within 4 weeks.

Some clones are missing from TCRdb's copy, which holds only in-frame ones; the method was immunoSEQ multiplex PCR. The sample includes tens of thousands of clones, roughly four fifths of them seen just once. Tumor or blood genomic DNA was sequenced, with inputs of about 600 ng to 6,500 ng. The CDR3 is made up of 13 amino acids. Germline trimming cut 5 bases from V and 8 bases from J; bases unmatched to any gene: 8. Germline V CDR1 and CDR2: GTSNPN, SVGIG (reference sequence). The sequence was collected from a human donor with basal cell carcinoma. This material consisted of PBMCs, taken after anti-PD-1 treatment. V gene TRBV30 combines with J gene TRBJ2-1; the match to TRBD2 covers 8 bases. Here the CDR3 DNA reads TGTGCCTGGCGGGAAGCGGGGGTGGATGAGCAGTTCTTC. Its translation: CAWREAGVDEQFF.